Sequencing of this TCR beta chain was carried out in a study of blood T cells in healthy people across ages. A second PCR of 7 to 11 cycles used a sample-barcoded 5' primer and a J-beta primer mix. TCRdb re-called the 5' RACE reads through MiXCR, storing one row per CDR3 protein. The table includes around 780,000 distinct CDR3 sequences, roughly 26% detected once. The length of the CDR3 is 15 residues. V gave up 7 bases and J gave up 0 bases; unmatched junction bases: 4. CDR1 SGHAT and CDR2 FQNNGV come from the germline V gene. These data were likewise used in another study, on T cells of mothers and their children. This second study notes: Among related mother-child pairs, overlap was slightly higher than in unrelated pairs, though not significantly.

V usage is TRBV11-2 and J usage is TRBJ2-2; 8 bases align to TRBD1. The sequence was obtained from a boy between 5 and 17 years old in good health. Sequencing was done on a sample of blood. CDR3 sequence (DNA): TGTGCCAGCACCGACAGGGGCCCGAACACCGGGGAGCTGTTTTTT. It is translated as CASTDRGPNTGELFF.